This TCR beta chain stems from a study of metastatic and nonmetastatic thyroid tumors. As for the study in general: For malignant and benign thyroid patients, tumor or nodule tissue and blood were the sources whose repertoires were compared. Study-level points and caveats: Benign nodules were reported to have significantly lower TCR beta diversity than malignant thyroid tumors, in blood and tumor.

Authors' analysis steps: Built for papillary thyroid cancer, a distant-metastasis classifier drew on CDR3 differences across clinicopathological groups. Using MiXCR, TCRdb re-called clones from the PCR reads. The V and J calls here are based on TCRdb, not the publication. Here the sample spans around 19,000 clones, about 33% being singletons. In regard to this clone: Its cognate antigen is unknown.

Looked up from germline, CDR1 is SGHRS and CDR2 is YFSETQ. This CDR3 is built from 14 residues. V dropped 6 bases and J dropped 4; count of bases not matched to a gene: 6. Patients underwent thyroid surgery, and none had received any treatment before it. Sequencing was performed on tumor tissue. V usage is TRBV5-1 and J usage is TRBJ1-1, with 10 bases that match TRBD1. This clonotype originated in a male donor with papillary thyroid cancer or a benign thyroid nodule (not recorded which). Some clones in this sample may be carry-over from other donors' samples. The CDR3 loop is CASTRGTGVTEAFF. For the CDR3, the DNA is TGCGCCAGCACTCGCGGGACAGGGGTCACTGAAGCTTTCTTT.